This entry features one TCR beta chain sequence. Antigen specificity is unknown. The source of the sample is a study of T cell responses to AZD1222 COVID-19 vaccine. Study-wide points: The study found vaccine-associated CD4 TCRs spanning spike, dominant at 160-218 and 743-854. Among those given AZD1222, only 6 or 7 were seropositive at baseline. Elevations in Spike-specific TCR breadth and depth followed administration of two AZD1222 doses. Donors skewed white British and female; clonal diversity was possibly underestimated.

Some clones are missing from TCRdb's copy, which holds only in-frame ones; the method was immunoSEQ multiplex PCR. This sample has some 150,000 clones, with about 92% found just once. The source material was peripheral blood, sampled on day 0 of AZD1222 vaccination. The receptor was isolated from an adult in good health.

Here the CDR3 DNA reads TGTGCCAGCTCACCACAAACAGGCCCCTCTGGAAACACCATATATTTT. Its protein product is CASSPQTGPSGNTIYF. The V gene is TRBV18, the J gene TRBJ1-3; D may be TRBD1 (5 bases). Trimming left V 1 base short and J 0 bases short, with 10 bases between. The CDR3 loop spans 16 amino acids. Germline CDR1 reads KGHSH; CDR2 reads LQKENI.